A selection of T cell receptor beta chains follows, all from one sample in a study of CD8 T cells in Susac syndrome. TCRdb used MiXCR to reprocess the immunoSEQ multiplex PCR reads, holding one entry per CDR3 protein. The sample holds roughly 120,000 distinct CDR3 sequences, approximately 93% seen once. The specimen sequenced was CD8+ T cells from PBMCs. The receptors were sampled from a human donor with multiple sclerosis. Both conserved end residues are part of each CDR3. A D gene is named only where the DNA matches it firmly. Some rows have no size entry. The others give once, few or many, or a class for an expanded clone.

v_call,j_call,d_call,clone_size,cdr3_aa,cdr3_nt
TRBV27,TRBJ1-1,.,once,CASSFTGQQVTEAFF,TGTGCCAGCAGTTTCACGGGACAACAAGTCACTGAAGCTTTCTTT
TRBV18,TRBJ2-4,.,.,CASSPLDEGWGAKNIQYF,TGTGCCAGCTCACCACTCGACGAGGGTTGGGGAGCCAAAAACATTCAGTACTTC
TRBV23-1,TRBJ2-1,TRBD1,.,CASSHGRGPNEQFF,TGCGCCAGCAGTCACGGCAGGGGGCCAAATGAGCAGTTCTTC
TRBV9,TRBJ2-2,.,.,CASSGVSGELFF,TGTGCCAGCAGCGGAGTTAGCGGGGAGCTGTTTTTT
TRBV29-1,TRBJ1-1,.,.,CSVDVGAEAFF,TGCAGCGTGGACGTCGGGGCTGAAGCTTTCTTT
TRBV2,TRBJ2-1,.,.,CATRAGGASYNEQFF,TGTGCCACCCGCGCTGGGGGGGCCTCCTACAATGAGCAGTTCTTC
TRBV30,TRBJ2-3,.,.,CAWSVRMWDKDRVTDTQYF,TGTGCCTGGAGTGTACGGATGTGGGACAAGGATCGGGTCACAGATACGCAGTATTTT
TRBV2,TRBJ1-2,.,.,CASSGPEVFYGYTF,TGTGCCAGCAGTGGTCCGGAAGTCTTCTATGGCTACACCTTC
TRBV20-1,TRBJ2-3,.,.,CSASRPLASPGMEDTQYF,TGCAGTGCGAGCCGGCCATTGGCGTCCCCAGGGATGGAAGATACGCAGTATTTT
TRBV4-2,TRBJ2-7,.,few,CASSQEGGPSYEQYF,TGTGCCAGCAGCCAAGAGGGGGGGCCATCCTACGAGCAGTACTTC
TRBV27,TRBJ2-7,TRBD1,.,CASSPSPRDRVEYF,TGTGCCAGCAGTCCATCTCCCCGGGACAGGGTAGAGTACTTC
TRBV9,TRBJ2-1,.,.,CASSVGGHNEQFF,TGTGCCAGCAGCGTAGGCGGGCACAATGAGCAGTTCTTC
TRBV5-1,TRBJ1-2,.,.,CASSLGPYGYTF,TGCGCCAGCAGCTTGGGCCCCTATGGCTACACCTTC
TRBV13,TRBJ2-1,TRBD2,.,CASSGKGLAGGPSLHNEQFF,TGTGCCAGCAGCGGGAAAGGACTAGCGGGGGGGCCCAGTCTCCACAATGAGCAGTTCTTC
TRBV6-1,TRBJ2-3,.,.,CASSEGRWETDTQYF,TGTGCCAGCAGTGAAGGGAGGTGGGAGACAGATACGCAGTATTTT
TRBV7-8,TRBJ2-6,.,.,CASSSNRVFFSGANVLTF,TGTGCCAGCAGTTCTAACAGGGTTTTCTTCTCTGGGGCCAACGTCCTGACTTTC
TRBV2,TRBJ2-1,.,.,CASSAMDEQFF,TGTGCCAGCAGTGCTATGGATGAGCAGTTCTTC
TRBV29-1,TRBJ1-2,.,once,CSVAPSAAGRDGYTF,TGCAGCGTCGCCCCGAGCGCGGCCGGGAGGGATGGCTACACCTTC
TRBV6-5,TRBJ2-5,TRBD2,.,CASSWAAGRGETQYF,TGTGCCAGCAGTTGGGCGGCGGGGAGGGGAGAGACCCAGTACTTC
TRBV6-5,TRBJ2-7,TRBD2,.,CASSYGRDYEQYF,TGTGCCAGCAGTTACGGGAGGGACTACGAGCAGTACTTC
TRBV7-7,TRBJ2-5,TRBD2,.,CASSSGTSGNTETQYF,TGTGCTAGCAGCTCCGGGACTAGCGGGAACACAGAGACCCAGTACTTC
TRBV5-1,TRBJ2-2,.,.,CASSPRGGANTGELFF,TGCGCCAGCAGCCCCAGGGGCGGTGCGAACACCGGGGAGCTGTTTTTT
TRBV20-1,TRBJ2-7,TRBD1,.,CSAIVPDRAYEQYF,TGCAGTGCCATAGTCCCGGACAGGGCTTACGAGCAGTACTTC
TRBV20-1,TRBJ2-6,.,.,CSARDGEGGRSSGANVLTF,TGCAGTGCTAGAGATGGGGAAGGCGGACGTAGCTCTGGGGCCAACGTCCTGACTTTC
TRBV7-9,TRBJ1-1,.,.,CASSPQGGPNTEAFF,TGTGCCAGCAGCCCCCAAGGGGGACCGAACACTGAAGCTTTCTTT
TRBV2,TRBJ1-5,.,.,CASSGGEGNQPQHF,TGTGCCAGCAGTGGAGGGGAAGGCAATCAGCCCCAGCATTTT
TRBV13,TRBJ2-1,.,.,CASSLTGRSYNEQFF,TGTGCCAGCAGCCTAACGGGGAGGTCCTACAATGAGCAGTTCTTC
TRBV24-1,TRBJ2-3,.,.,CATSERAELTDTQYF,TGTGCCACCAGTGAGAGAGCGGAACTAACAGATACGCAGTATTTT
TRBV30,TRBJ1-5,TRBD1,once,CAWSGAAAGGQPQHF,TGTGCCTGGAGTGGGGCGGCCGCAGGGGGCCAGCCCCAGCATTTT
TRBV5-1,TRBJ2-7,.,.,CASILGGEQYF,TGCGCCAGCATCCTCGGGGGAGAGCAGTACTTC
TRBV29-1,TRBJ2-1,TRBD1,once,CSVDTGTGNYNEQFF,TGCAGCGTTGACACCGGGACAGGGAACTACAATGAGCAGTTCTTC
TRBV6-1,TRBJ2-3,.,.,CASTPLGRADISTDTQYF,TGTGCCAGCACTCCGCTGGGGCGGGCCGACATCAGCACAGATACGCAGTATTTT
TRBV25-1,TRBJ1-5,.,.,CASSELGSGQPQHF,TGTGCCAGCAGTGAACTGGGGTCTGGTCAGCCCCAGCATTTT
TRBV9,TRBJ2-3,.,.,CASSPDDYTQYF,TGTGCCAGCAGCCCCGACGACTATACGCAGTATTTT
TRBV11-2,TRBJ2-2,.,few,CASSFVGELFF,TGTGCCAGCAGCTTTGTCGGGGAGCTGTTTTTT
TRBV5-5,TRBJ1-4,.,.,CASSLGEWANEKLFF,TGTGCCAGCAGCTTGGGGGAATGGGCTAATGAAAAACTGTTTTTT
TRBV20-1,TRBJ2-1,.,.,CSARDLGTDYNEQFF,TGCAGTGCTAGAGATCTCGGGACGGATTACAATGAGCAGTTCTTC
TRBV27,TRBJ2-2,.,.,CASSPRVGAGNTGELFF,TGTGCCAGCAGTCCCCGGGTGGGGGCGGGAAACACCGGGGAGCTGTTTTTT
TRBV7-9,TRBJ1-1,.,.,CASSSPAGVGTEAFF,TGTGCCAGCAGCTCCCCGGCGGGGGTAGGGACTGAAGCTTTCTTT
TRBV19,TRBJ1-5,.,.,CASKAGPNRGNQPQHF,TGTGCCAGTAAGGCGGGGCCCAACCGGGGCAATCAGCCCCAGCATTTT
TRBV20-1,TRBJ2-1,TRBD1,once,CSARDDKGADNEQFF,TGCAGTGCTAGAGATGATAAGGGGGCGGACAATGAGCAGTTCTTC
TRBV13,TRBJ2-4,TRBD1,.,CASTMGQGARIQYF,TGTGCCAGCACCATGGGACAGGGGGCGCGCATTCAGTACTTC
TRBV2,TRBJ2-1,TRBD2,.,CASTLRTSGIYNEQFF,TGTGCCAGCACCCTAAGGACTAGTGGAATCTACAATGAGCAGTTCTTC
TRBV19,TRBJ1-6,.,.,CASSIGINSPLHF,TGTGCCAGTAGTATAGGGATTAATTCACCCCTCCACTTT